This T cell receptor beta chain appears in the sequencing data of a study of radiation and T cells in renal cell carcinoma. V was clipped by 2 bases and J by 1 base, with 8 bases between them. The CDR3 extends over 14 amino acids. Germline V gene sequence: CDR1 MNHEY, CDR2 SVGAGI. Using immunoSEQ multiplex PCR, the repertoire was profiled, and TCRdb retains in-frame clones only, with some absent. The sample shows 120,000 or so clones, approximately 90% of them seen only once. The time point is: blood 2 weeks post-SBRT. Treatment meaning: 15 Gy SBRT to primary tumor, nephrectomy 4 weeks later. Sequencing used blood, obtained from a patient whose treatment included radiotherapy and nephrectomy. The TCR originated in a woman aged 70-85 years with renal cell carcinoma. This chain uses TRBV6-5 with TRBJ2-5; D is unresolved. This chain's CDR3 is CASSYVQVQETQYF. The CDR3, as DNA: TGTGCCAGCAGTTACGTCCAGGTCCAAGAGACCCAGTACTTC.